A single sample is the source of the 18 T cell receptor beta chains below, sequenced in a study of Ad26.COV2.S vaccination and SARS-CoV-2 variants (dated by TCRdb to the early 2020s). The library was prepared using the immunoSEQ multiplex PCR assay. TCRdb provides this immuneACCESS table in a form limited to in-frame rearrangements. Some clones are lacking; in checked studies, under half of them reflect an unresolved V gene, and why the rest are absent is not known. The sample table records 300,000 to 350,000 clones; approximately 90% of these occur just once. Approximately 5.9% of the sample lies in the top ten. What this sample's treatment or condition label stands for: 15 to 20 received Ad26.COV2.S at low or high dose, single or two shots; about 5 received placebo; per-sample allocation not given. Repertoires of vaccine and placebo recipients were sequenced from samples collected on day 63 after the first injection.

The material was peripheral blood, obtained in a trial of Ad26.COV2.S vaccine versus placebo. The receptors were sampled from a person between 18 and 59 years old who received the Ad26.COV2.S COVID-19 vaccine or a placebo.

The CDR3 is CASSLAQYGQGHTDTQYF. CDR3 coding DNA: TGTGCCAGCAGCTTAGCGCAATACGGACAGGGACACACAGATACGCAGTATTTT. V usage is TRBV7-2 and J usage is TRBJ2-3, with 8 positions matching TRBD1. The CDR3 is made up of 18 amino acids. V shed 0 bases, J shed 2 bases, and the junction held 10 bases outside the gene matches. Germline CDR1 reads SGHTA; CDR2 reads FQGNSA.

Note on this clone: Different DNA sequences within this sample yield the same CDR3. The J gene is TRBJ2-2, the V gene TRBV11-2; D is undetermined. With 3 bases removed from V and 6 bases from J, the gap between germline ends came to 2 bases. The CDR3 is made up of 11 amino acids. Looked up from germline, CDR1 is SGHAT and CDR2 is FQNNGV. In nucleotides, the CDR3 is TGTGCCAGCAGCTTGTCCGGGGAGCTGTTTTTT. Its translation: CASSLSGELFF. Combining the CDR3 with reference TRBV11-2 and TRBJ2-2 gives the whole variable domain EAGVAQSPRYKIIEKRQSVAFWCNPISGHATLYWYQQILGQGPKLLIQFQNNGVVDDSQLPKDRFSAERLKGVDSTLKIQPAKLEDSAVYLCASSLSGELFFGEGSRLTVL.

To note about this clone: Other nucleotide sequences in the sample specify the same CDR3. The V call is TRBV12-3 or TRBV12-4, the J call TRBJ1-1; D might be TRBD1 (5 bases). Trimming left V 5 bases short and J 4 bases short, with 8 bases between. The CDR3 spans 12 residues. The CDR3 region has the DNA TGTGCCAGCAGTCTGAGGGGCACTGAAGCTTTCTTT. This gives the protein CASSLRGTEAFF.

The V gene is TRBV5-4, the J gene TRBJ2-7; the D call may be TRBD1 or TRBD2 (5 bases each). V shed 4 bases and J shed 6 bases, with 20 bases lying between them. Germline V CDR1 and CDR2: SGHNT, YYREEE (reference sequence). The CDR3 contains 15 residues. The CDR3 sequence: CASSQFLGAASEQYF. As DNA, the CDR3 is TGTGCCAGCAGCCAATTCCTCGGGGCGGCAAGCGAGCAGTACTTC.

V and J are TRBV5-4 and TRBJ1-6, with D maybe TRBD1 (6 bases). The germline gives CDR1 SGHNT, CDR2 YYREEE (reference sequence). V dropped 4 bases and J dropped 10 bases, with 12 bases sitting between them. This CDR3 has 13 residues. In DNA, the CDR3 is TGTGCCAGCAGCCTTACAGGGAACTCACCCCTCCACTTT. Amino acids: CASSLTGNSPLHF.

The chain links TRBV6-4 to TRBJ1-1; D may be TRBD1 (5 bases). Trimming left V 4 bases short and J 0 bases short, with 9 bases between. This CDR3 has 14 residues. The germline gives CDR1 MRHNA, CDR2 SNTAGT. The CDR3 region is CASSATDLNTEAFF. DNA of the CDR3: TGTGCCAGCAGTGCGACAGATCTGAACACTGAAGCTTTCTTT.

V gene TRBV11-2 combines with J gene TRBJ1-1; D possibly corresponds to TRBD1 (6 bases). Germline V gene data show CDR1 as SGHAT and CDR2 as FQNNGV. The CDR3 totals 15 residues. V was shortened by 3 bases and J by 0 bases, with 11 bases between the two germline ends. The CDR3 DNA reads TGTGCCAGCAGCTTGACAGGAGGAATGAACACTGAAGCTTTCTTT. Translated: CASSLTGGMNTEAFF. The variable domain in full, completed from reference TRBV11-2 and TRBJ1-1, reads EAGVAQSPRYKIIEKRQSVAFWCNPISGHATLYWYQQILGQGPKLLIQFQNNGVVDDSQLPKDRFSAERLKGVDSTLKIQPAKLEDSAVYLCASSLTGGMNTEAFFGQGTRLTVV.

This clone occurred once. The V call is TRBV28, the J call TRBJ1-1; TRBD1 might be the D (6 bases). The CDR3 covers 13 residues. Germline CDR1 reads MDHEN; CDR2 reads SYDVKM. Trimming took off 7 bases at V and 8 bases at J, with 17 bases between the two ends. The CDR3 nucleotides are TGTGCCAGCAAGCTCCTAACCGACAGGGAAGCTTTCTTT. Residues: CASKLLTDREAFF.

The chain has TRBV19 and TRBJ1-6; maybe TRBD1 (5 bases). The germline V and J ends were trimmed by 5 bases and 2 bases, with 13 bases remaining between them. In germline, CDR1 is LNHDA, CDR2 SQIVND (reference sequence). This CDR3 is 16 amino acids long. Written as DNA, the CDR3 is TGTGCCAGTAGTTCCCCTGAGGGACCCTATAATTCACCCCTCCACTTT. It is translated as CASSSPEGPYNSPLHF.

The CDR3: CASSQERLGHNEQFF. The CDR3 nucleotides read TGTGCCAGCAGCCAAGAAAGACTAGGGCACAATGAGCAGTTCTTC. The genes are TRBV4-2 and TRBJ2-1; the D gene is possibly TRBD2 (6 bases). V was clipped by 0 bases and J by 5 bases, with 11 bases between them. The length of the CDR3 is 15 residues. The germline gives CDR1 LGHNA, CDR2 YNFKEQ.

The V gene is TRBV3-1 (or the pseudogene TRBV3-2), the J gene TRBJ1-6, with TRBD1 matching 10 bases. The germline V gene encodes CDR1 LGHDT and CDR2 YNNKEL (reference sequence). The ends lost 4 bases at V and 6 bases at J; junction bases unmatched: 0. The CDR3 covers 14 residues. The CDR3 spells CASSRTGGNSPLHF. The CDR3 coding sequence is TGTGCCAGCAGCCGGACAGGGGGTAATTCACCCCTCCACTTT.

V gene TRBV19 combines with J gene TRBJ2-5, with 11 positions matching TRBD1. With V trimmed by 6 bases and J by 7 bases, 10 bases remained unmatched. The CDR3 runs to 15 residues. The germline V gene has CDR1 LNHDA and CDR2 SQIVND (reference sequence). CDR3 sequence (DNA): TGTGCCAGTAGCATGGACAGGGGGCCCCAGAGGACCCAGTACTTC. Translated: CASSMDRGPQRTQYF.

V usage is TRBV28 and J usage is TRBJ2-7; 12 bases agree with TRBD2. The CDR3 has 15 residues. From germline, CDR1 is MDHEN and CDR2 SYDVKM. Trimming took 4 bases from V and 6 from J; bases not matched to a gene: 7. The chain's CDR3 is CASSYGLAGRGEQYF. The CDR3 nucleotides are TGTGCCAGCAGTTACGGACTAGCGGGACGAGGCGAGCAGTACTTC.

V gene TRBV7-2 combines with J gene TRBJ2-3; possibly TRBD1 for D (5 bases). Germline V gives CDR1 SGHTA, CDR2 FQGNSA. CDR3 size: 15 residues. V dropped 2 bases and J dropped 0 bases, with 9 bases sitting between them. The CDR3 sequence is CASSLLGASTDTQYF. Written as DNA, the CDR3 is TGTGCCAGCAGCTTATTAGGGGCGAGCACAGATACGCAGTATTTT.

The chain has TRBV28 and TRBJ1-3; 8 positions match TRBD1. The CDR3 is 14 amino acids. The germline V gene encodes CDR1 MDHEN and CDR2 SYDVKM. With 6 bases clipped from V and 0 bases from J, the junction kept 1 base outside the gene matches. For the CDR3, the DNA is TGTGCCAGCAGAGACAGGGGCTCTGGAAACACCATATATTTT. This translates into CASRDRGSGNTIYF.

The CDR3 DNA is TGTGCCAGCAGCTTAGGTAGAGGGTCCTACAATGAGCAGTTCTTC. This sequence encodes CASSLGRGSYNEQFF. The chain carries TRBV11-2 and TRBJ2-1; D is perhaps TRBD2 (5 bases). Germline values: CDR1 SGHAT, CDR2 FQNNGV. V shed 1 base and J shed 1 base, with 8 bases lying between them. The CDR3 is 15 amino acids. The complete variable domain, with remaining parts taken from reference TRBV11-2 and TRBJ2-1, reads EAGVAQSPRYKIIEKRQSVAFWCNPISGHATLYWYQQILGQGPKLLIQFQNNGVVDDSQLPKDRFSAERLKGVDSTLKIQPAKLEDSAVYLCASSLGRGSYNEQFFGPGTRLTVL.

J is TRBJ2-7 and V is TRBV5-1; 7 positions agree with TRBD2. Germline assignment: CDR1 SGHRS and CDR2 YFSETQ. There are 15 residues in the CDR3. The J segment lost 0 bases and the V segment lost 0 bases, leaving 3 bases of the junction unmatched. In DNA form, the CDR3 reads TGCGCCAGCAGCTTGGACGGGGACTACTCCTACGAGCAGTACTTC. This encodes CASSLDGDYSYEQYF.

V usage is TRBV27 and J usage is TRBJ2-7; maybe TRBD2 (7 bases). The CDR3 totals 15 residues. Looked up from germline, CDR1 is MNHEY and CDR2 is SMNVEV (reference sequence). Deletions cut 6 bases from V and 2 bases from J, with 17 bases between. As DNA, the CDR3 is TGTGCCAGCAGAAGAGGGGGGGCCGGGGCCTACGAGCAGTACTTC. This sequence encodes CASRRGGAGAYEQYF.